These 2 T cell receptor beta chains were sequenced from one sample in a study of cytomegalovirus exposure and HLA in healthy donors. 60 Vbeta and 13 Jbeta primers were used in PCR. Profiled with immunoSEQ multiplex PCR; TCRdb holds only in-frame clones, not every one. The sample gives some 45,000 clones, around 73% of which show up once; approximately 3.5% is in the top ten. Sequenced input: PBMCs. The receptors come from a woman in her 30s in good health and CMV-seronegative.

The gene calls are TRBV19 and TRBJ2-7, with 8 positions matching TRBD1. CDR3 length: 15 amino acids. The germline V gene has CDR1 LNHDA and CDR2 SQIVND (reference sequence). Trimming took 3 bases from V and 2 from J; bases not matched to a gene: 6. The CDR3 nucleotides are TGTGCCAGTAGTATGAGCAGGGGGCTGCCCTACGAGCAGTACTTC. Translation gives CASSMSRGLPYEQYF.

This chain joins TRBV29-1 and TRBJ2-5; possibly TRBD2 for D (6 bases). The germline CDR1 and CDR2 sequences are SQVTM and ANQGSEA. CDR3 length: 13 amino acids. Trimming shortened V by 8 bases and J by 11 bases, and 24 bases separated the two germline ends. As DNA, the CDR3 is TGCAGCATCCCCGGGGGAGGATTAGGTGAGCAGTACTTC. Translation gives CSIPGGGLGEQYF.